A selection of T cell receptor beta chains follows, all from one sample in a study of blood T cell repertoires in COVID-19. Profiling relied on immunoSEQ multiplex PCR, and the TCRdb table lists in-frame clones only, not all of them. The sample shows roughly 250,000 clones, 80% to 85% of them seen only once. Input material: peripheral blood. Receptors were obtained from a woman between 55 and 75 years old with active or convalescent COVID-19. CDR3s include the opening cysteine and the closing phenylalanine or tryptophan. The D gene is left open where the match is weak. Clone size is not always given. Where it is, it says once, few, many or a class for expanded clones.

clone_size j_call v_call d_call cdr3_aa
once TRBJ1-2 TRBV6-5 TRBD1 CASSRDRGSHGYTF
few TRBJ1-3 TRBV25-1 TRBD1 CASSESTGADFNTIYF
- TRBJ2-7 TRBV7-2 - CASSLERSPPSEQYF
- TRBJ2-2 TRBV5-1 - CASSDDREAGELFF
few TRBJ1-5 TRBV28 - CATASRAQPQHF
few TRBJ1-4 TRBV2 TRBD1 CASLGQGGPNEKLFF
- TRBJ2-6 TRBV25-1 - CASSWAGLSSGANVLTF
- TRBJ2-7 TRBV28 - CASTSRGNEQYF
- TRBJ2-5 TRBV5-1 TRBD2 CASSRTSGTQETQYF
- TRBJ1-1 TRBV7-3 - CASSAYLRGEAFF
- TRBJ1-6 TRBV6-4 TRBD1 CASSDTTGGTDNSPLHF
- TRBJ2-1 TRBV15 - CAASRGGGRRTGEQFF
- TRBJ1-3 TRBV6-2/TRBV6-3 TRBD1 CASSSDRTSGNTIYF
few TRBJ1-1 TRBV12-5 - CASGREAEAFF
- TRBJ1-6 TRBV5-8 - CASSLGVVGAYSPLHF
few TRBJ2-2 TRBV19 TRBD1 CATTPGTRGTGELFF
- TRBJ1-6 TRBV7-3 - CASSSSGRYSPLHF
- TRBJ2-5 TRBV19 - CASSISETQYF
- TRBJ2-5 TRBV4-3 - CASSQDTSRETQYF
- TRBJ1-4 TRBV19 - CASSLQGINEKLFF
- TRBJ1-2 TRBV5-1 TRBD1 CASSPSPGQGYGYTF
- TRBJ2-7 TRBV10-3 TRBD1 CAISERQGPYEQYF